This TCR beta chain was captured by sequencing in a study of OX40 agonist ivuxolimab in advanced cancers. Study results and limitations: CD4+ T cells averaged fewer expanded clones than CD8+ T cells.

The CDR3 length is 15 residues. V shed 4 bases and J shed 8 bases, with 19 bases lying between them. CDR1 is MNHEY and CDR2 is SVGAGI in the germline V gene. This clone came up once. Its antigen remains unknown. The data were produced by immunoSEQ multiplex PCR, yet TCRdb's version contains in-frame clones alone and is incomplete. The sample has about 58,000 clones; about 90% are singletons. The receptor comes from an adult with an advanced solid tumor such as melanoma, head and neck, liver or kidney cancer. The source was CD4+ or CD8+ T cells sorted from blood, collected in a trial of the OX40 agonist ivuxolimab. The chain recombines TRBV6-5 with TRBJ2-3; no definite D call. DNA of the CDR3: TGTGCCAGCAGTTCTCTCGGTCGTTACACGGCTACGCAGTATTTT. It yields the protein CASSSLGRYTATQYF.